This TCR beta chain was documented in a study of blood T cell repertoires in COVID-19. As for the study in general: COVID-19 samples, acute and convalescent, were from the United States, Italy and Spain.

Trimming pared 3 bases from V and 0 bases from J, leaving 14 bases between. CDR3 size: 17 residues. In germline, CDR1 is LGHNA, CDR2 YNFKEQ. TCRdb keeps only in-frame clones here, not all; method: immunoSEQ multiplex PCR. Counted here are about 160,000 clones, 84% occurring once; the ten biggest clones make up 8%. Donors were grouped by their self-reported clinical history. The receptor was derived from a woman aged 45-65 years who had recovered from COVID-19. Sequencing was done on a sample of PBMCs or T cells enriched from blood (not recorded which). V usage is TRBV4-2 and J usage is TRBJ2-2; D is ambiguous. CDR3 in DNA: TGTGCCAGCAGCCATCCCTTGGGCAGACCGAACACCGGGGAGCTGTTTTTT. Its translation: CASSHPLGRPNTGELFF.